These T cell receptor beta chains were read from a single sample in a study of cytomegalovirus exposure and HLA in healthy donors. Generated by immunoSEQ multiplex PCR, the TCRdb table keeps only in-frame clones and is missing some. This table holds about 130,000 clones, approximately 83% found once. The sequencing sample was made of PBMCs. These receptor sequences come from a girl aged 2-15 years in good health and CMV-seronegative. Each CDR3 is given with its conserved first and last residue. The D gene is left open where the match is weak. The size field is filled for only some rows; it gives once, few, many or a size class.

j_call v_call clone_size d_call cdr3_nt cdr3_aa
TRBJ2-3 TRBV5-1 . TRBD2 TGCGCCAGCAGCTTGGATAGTAGCGGGGGCACAGATACGCAGTATTTT CASSLDSSGGTDTQYF
TRBJ2-1 TRBV14 . . TGTGCCAGCAGTCCGCGCACTTTGCAGGGTTACAATGAGCAGTTCTTC CASSPRTLQGYNEQFF
TRBJ2-1 TRBV7-9 . . TGTGCCAGCAGCTTCAGGACAAATTACAATGAGCAGTTCTTC CASSFRTNYNEQFF
TRBJ2-3 TRBV2 . . TGTGCCAGCAGTGGCGGGGCCGGTGTCACAGATACGCAGTATTTT CASSGGAGVTDTQYF
TRBJ1-2 TRBV4-2 . TRBD1 TGTGCCAGCAGCCAAGATGTAGGGACAGGGGGCCACTATGGCTACACCTTC CASSQDVGTGGHYGYTF
TRBJ2-5 TRBV4-1 . TRBD1 TGCGCCAGCAGCCGACGATATCTCTCAGGACAGGGCGAAGAGACCCAGTACTTC CASSRRYLSGQGEETQYF
TRBJ2-7 TRBV15 few TRBD1 TGTGCCACCAGCAGAACTGCGGACAGGGCCCCCTACGAGCAGTACTTC CATSRTADRAPYEQYF
TRBJ1-2 TRBV6-5 . . TGTGCCAGCAGTTACGTTCACAGCAACTATGGCTACACCTTC CASSYVHSNYGYTF
TRBJ2-5 TRBV7-2 . . TGTGCCAGCAGCTTAGCGGGGGCCCAAGAGACCCAGTACTTC CASSLAGAQETQYF
TRBJ2-5 TRBV19 . TRBD2 TGTGCCAGTAGTCCTCGGACTAGCGGGAGCGAGACCCAGTACTTC CASSPRTSGSETQYF
TRBJ2-5 TRBV7-2 . TRBD2 TGTGCCAGCAGCCCCAGGACTAGCGGGGGCAGGGAGACCCAGTACTTC CASSPRTSGGRETQYF
TRBJ1-1 TRBV7-3 . . TGTGCCAGCAGCTCGGGACAGAACACTGAAGCTTTCTTT CASSSGQNTEAFF
TRBJ1-1 TRBV27 . . TGTGCCAGCAGTTTATTCGGGGGGAGGACTGAAGCTTTCTTT CASSLFGGRTEAFF
TRBJ2-7 TRBV30 . TRBD1 TGTGCCTGGAGTAGGACAGGGGAATGGTACGAGCAGTACTTC CAWSRTGEWYEQYF
TRBJ1-1 TRBV29-1 . TRBD1 TGCAGCGGCAGGGACAGCTCGAGAGAAGCTTTCTTT CSGRDSSREAFF
TRBJ2-7 TRBV5-1 . . TGCGCCAGCAGCCGGGACAATTCGTTTGGCTACGAGCAGTACTTC CASSRDNSFGYEQYF
TRBJ2-5 TRBV28 . TRBD2 TGTGCCAGCAGCCAAGACGGGGGGGAGACCCAGTACTTC CASSQDGGETQYF
TRBJ2-2 TRBV4-1 . TRBD2 TGCGCCAGCAGTCACCCCCTAGTAGCGGGAGGTTCCGGGGAGCTGTTTTTT CASSHPLVAGGSGELFF
TRBJ2-7 TRBV27 . . TGTGCCAGCAGGGCAGGTTGGAGGTACGAGCAGTACTTC CASRAGWRYEQYF
TRBJ2-1 TRBV4-3 few TRBD2 TGCGCCAGCAGCCAAGATTTGGGACTAGCGGGTTACAATGAGCAGTTCTTC CASSQDLGLAGYNEQFF
TRBJ1-2 TRBV2 . TRBD1 TGTGCCAGCAGTGAACACTGGACAGGGAGCTATGGCTACACCTTC CASSEHWTGSYGYTF
TRBJ2-1 TRBV7-9 . . TGTGCCAGCAGCTTAGTAGCAGGGGCGTCCTACAATGAGCAGTTCTTC CASSLVAGASYNEQFF
TRBJ2-1 TRBV29-1 . . TGCAGCGTGAAGTCATCGCGGGACCCCTACAATGAGCAGTTCTTC CSVKSSRDPYNEQFF
TRBJ2-2 TRBV7-3 . . TGTGCCAGCAGCTTCTCCGGGGTCGACACCGGGGAGCTGTTTTTT CASSFSGVDTGELFF
TRBJ2-1 TRBV7-2 . TRBD1 TGTGCCAGCAGCACGCGAGGGGGCTCTTCCTACAATGAGCAGTTCTTC CASSTRGGSSYNEQFF
TRBJ2-7 TRBV5-1 few TRBD1 TGCGCCAGCAGCCCCCGGGACAGGGCCTACGAGCAGTACTTC CASSPRDRAYEQYF
TRBJ2-7 TRBV30 . TRBD1 TGTGCCGGACTGGGAACCGGGACAGGGGGAAGTCGGTGGTTC CAGLGTGTGGSRWF